One sample yielded the 19 T cell receptor beta chains listed below, sequenced in a study of read filtering for tumor transcriptome and immune sequencing. Molecular barcoded adaptors covering alpha/delta and beta/gamma chains were used on approximately 400 ng RNA. In TCRdb, the reads were re-called with MiXCR into one record per CDR3 protein. Of tens of thousands of distinct CDR3 sequences in the sample, roughly 12% were seen once. The material sequenced was a population of CD138-negative cells sorted from bone marrow. Every receptor here comes from a donor at least 40 years old with multiple myeloma.

This clonotype appeared a few times. This may come from a read error, since a much larger clone is one base off. J is TRBJ2-7 and V is TRBV29-1, with unresolved D. Between the trimmed V and J ends, which lost 4 bases and 4 bases, there was a span of 11 bases. CDR1 and CDR2 from the germline V gene are SQVTM and ANQGSEA. The CDR3 spans 12 residues. The CDR3, as DNA: TGCAGCGTTGGAGATCTTGCGTACGAGCAGTACTTC. The encoded protein is CSVGDLAYEQYF.

This clonotype showed up many times. This chain joins TRBV21-1 and TRBJ1-5; TRBD1 was called by the table and not checked on the DNA. TRBV21-1 is a recognized pseudogene. CDR3 length: 14 amino acids. CDR3 nucleotides: TGTGCCAGCACTGGGGGGGGCAAAGGGCAGCCCCAGCATTTT. This sequence encodes CASTGGGKGQPQHF.

This clonotype was counted at least ten times. This chain uses TRBV6-1 with TRBJ2-2; no clear D. This CDR3 spans 13 amino acids. V was pared by 4 bases and J by 4 bases, with 7 bases between. Germline V gives CDR1 MNHNS, CDR2 SASEGT. Here the CDR3 DNA reads TGTGCCAGCAGTGTCCAAGGCACCGGGGAGCTGTTTTTT. Its translation: CASSVQGTGELFF.

This clonotype was seen ten or more times. V gene TRBV20-1 combines with J gene TRBJ1-1, with 8 nucleotides matching TRBD1. The CDR3 contains 13 residues. Per germline, CDR1 DFQATT and CDR2 SNEGSKA (reference sequence). In DNA form, the CDR3 reads TGCAGCTCCAGACAGGGGCGGAACACTGAAGCTTTCTTT. Its translation is CSSRQGRNTEAFF.

This clonotype was recorded at least ten times. The chain has TRBV7-8 and TRBJ2-1, with TRBD2 matching over 14 bases. The CDR3 is 16 residues long. Trimming at V came to 2 bases and at J to 7 bases, leaving 4 bases not matched to a gene. Germline V lookup: CDR1 SGHVS, CDR2 FQNEAQ. CDR3 bases: TGTGCCAGCAGCTTATTTGGGACTAGCGGGAGTAATGAGCAGTTCTTC. Its translation: CASSLFGTSGSNEQFF.

This clonotype occurred once. This may be a read error: a much more frequent sequence differs by one nucleotide. This chain links TRBV9 with TRBJ2-5, with TRBD1 as a possible D gene (7 bases). V lost 4 bases, J lost 4 bases, and 20 bases lay in between. Germline-derived CDR1 and CDR2 are SGDLS and YYNGEE. The CDR3 totals 16 residues. The CDR3 nucleotides are TGTGCCAGCAGCTTAGCGCGGGACAGAGCGAGAGAGACCCAGTACTTC. It is translated as CASSLARDRARETQYF.

This clonotype has a count of ten or more. The chain links TRBV7-6 to TRBJ1-1; 10 nucleotides agree with TRBD1. Trimming cost V 4 bases and J 3 bases; bases outside gene matches: 8. In germline, CDR1 is SGHVS, CDR2 FNYEAQ. The CDR3 is made up of 16 amino acids. The CDR3 sequence: CASSSTGGSGDTEAFF. DNA of the CDR3: TGTGCCAGCAGCTCGACAGGGGGCTCGGGGGACACTGAAGCTTTCTTT.

This clonotype was found many times. The chain combines TRBV2 with TRBJ2-2; D might be TRBD2 (6 bases). This CDR3 has 14 residues. Germline V gene data show CDR1 as SNHLY and CDR2 as FYNNEI. The V end lost 7 bases, the J end lost 2 bases, and 11 bases lay between the germline ends. CDR3 sequence reads: CASTGTANTGELFF. Written as DNA, the CDR3 is TGTGCCAGCACCGGGACTGCAAACACCGGGGAGCTGTTTTTT.

This clonotype was seen many times. Being one base from a much bigger clone, this may be a read error. The rearrangement links TRBV7-9 to TRBJ2-1; D remains unclear. The V gene's germline CDR1 is SEHNR and CDR2 FQNEAQ (reference sequence). This CDR3 has 15 amino acids. The CDR3 region has the DNA TGTGCCAGCAGTTTCCCCTTGTTCTCCTACAATGGGCAGTTCTTC. This codes for CASSFPLFSYNGQFF.

The chain is built from TRBV20-1 and TRBJ2-2, with 7 bases identical to TRBD2. Germline lookup yields CDR1 DFQATT and CDR2 SNEGSKA (reference sequence). Unmatched junction bases numbered 11, after V lost 6 bases and J lost 7 bases. The CDR3 runs 14 residues. The CDR3 sequence: CSAACREVLGELFF. The DNA of the CDR3 is TGCAGTGCCGCTTGCCGGGAGGTGCTCGGGGAGCTGTTTTTT.

V gene TRBV19 combines with J gene TRBJ1-5; D might be TRBD1 (6 bases). The CDR3 has 14 residues. Trimming removed 8 bases from V and 0 bases from J, with 11 bases in between. The germline V gene has CDR1 LNHDA and CDR2 SQIVND (reference sequence). The CDR3 sequence: CASSIRGSNQPQHF. CDR3 DNA sequence: TGTGCCAGTTCGATCAGGGGTAGCAATCAGCCCCAGCATTTT.

There are many counts of this clonotype. The chain recombines TRBV20-1 with TRBJ2-7; possibly TRBD1 or TRBD2 for D (5 bases each). Germline V gene sequence: CDR1 DFQATT, CDR2 SNEGSKA (reference sequence). V was shortened by 6 bases and J by 2 bases, with 14 bases between the two germline ends. The CDR3 runs 13 residues. In DNA, the CDR3 is TGCAGTGCCACGGGGACGGAGACCTACGAGCAGTACTTC. Its protein product is CSATGTETYEQYF.

In this sample, this clonotype turned up many times. This chain uses TRBV20-1 with TRBJ1-4; TRBD1 aligns across 9 bases. CDR3 length: 13 residues. Germline V gives CDR1 DFQATT, CDR2 SNEGSKA (reference sequence). After removal of 6 bases from V and 8 bases from J, the junction contained 7 bases not matched to a gene. Here the CDR3 DNA reads TGCAGTGCCATACAGGGGGCGCACGAAAAACTGTTTTTT. Translating gives CSAIQGAHEKLFF.

This clonotype was found many times. This chain connects TRBV14 to TRBJ2-6, with 8 bases lining up with TRBD2. This CDR3 is 19 amino acids long. The J segment lost 4 bases and the V segment lost 0 bases, leaving 11 bases of the junction unmatched. Germline lookup yields CDR1 SGHDN and CDR2 FVKESK. The CDR3 sequence is CASSQDRVGRAVGANVLTF. In nucleotides, the CDR3 is TGTGCCAGCAGCCAAGATCGAGTCGGGAGGGCCGTGGGGGCCAACGTCCTGACTTTC.

This clonotype was detected many times. The chain joins TRBV20-1 to TRBJ2-1, with 9 bases matching TRBD2. The length of the CDR3 is 16 residues. Losses at the gene ends were 4 bases for V and 4 bases for J; bases not matched to a gene: 11. Germline V gives CDR1 DFQATT, CDR2 SNEGSKA (reference sequence). The CDR3: CSATKTGSGSYNEQFF. CDR3 in DNA: TGCAGTGCTACCAAAACTGGTAGCGGGAGTTACAATGAGCAGTTCTTC.

This clonotype was found many times. The chain joins TRBV20-1 to TRBJ2-3, with D unclear. Trimming removed 0 bases from V and 4 bases from J, with 26 bases in between. CDR1 DFQATT and CDR2 SNEGSKA come from the germline V gene (reference sequence). The CDR3 sequence is 19 residues long. The CDR3 region is CSARDLLPAGPTESDTQYF. CDR3 in DNA: TGCAGTGCTAGAGACCTCCTTCCGGCTGGCCCAACGGAGTCAGATACGCAGTATTTT.

Comments on this clonotype: A much more abundant neighbour one base away suggests this may be a read error. Because the CDR3 is missing its conserved closing phenylalanine or tryptophan, this is likely a read error. V gene TRBV20-1 combines with J gene TRBJ1-5, with TRBD1 as a possible D gene (6 bases). Deletions cut 8 bases from V and 7 bases from J, with 18 bases between. In germline, CDR1 is DFQATT, CDR2 SNEGSKA (reference sequence). This CDR3 is 13 amino acids long. The CDR3 reads CSTPVRGAQPQHL. CDR3 bases: TGCAGTACTCCCGTCAGGGGTGCCCAGCCCCAGCATCTT.

Many counts were recorded for this clonotype. V and J are TRBV25-1 and TRBJ2-7; 7 bases line up with TRBD2. With V trimmed by 1 base and J by 6 bases, 9 bases remained unmatched. The CDR3 has 15 residues. CDR1 and CDR2 from the germline V gene are MGHDK and SYGVNS. The CDR3 DNA is TGTGCCAGCAGTGAATCATGGGAGGGCCGCGCCGAGCAGTACTTC. As protein: CASSESWEGRAEQYF.

This clonotype has at least ten counts. The CDR3: CSARDRLGLYNEQFF. Here the CDR3 DNA reads TGCAGTGCTAGAGATAGATTGGGACTCTACAATGAGCAGTTCTTC. This rearrangement joins TRBV20-1 to TRBJ2-1; a possible D gene is TRBD2 (6 bases). Germline CDR1 is DFQATT and CDR2 is SNEGSKA (reference sequence). There are 15 residues in the CDR3. Deletions cut 0 bases from V and 3 bases from J, with 12 bases between.